This T cell receptor (beta chain) was recovered during a study of lymphopenia after photon versus proton radiotherapy. Germline V gene lookup returns CDR1 SQVTM and CDR2 ANQGSEA. Trimming left V 4 bases short and J 0 bases short, with 10 bases between. This CDR3 contains 13 residues. Method: immunoSEQ multiplex PCR; TCRdb's copy keeps in-frame clones and lacks some. The data hold 150,000 to 200,000 clones, with 75% to 90% observed a single time. Study-wide findings and caveats: After the lymphocyte nadir, photon-treated repertoires showed oligoclonal expansion, especially of CD8+ Temra cells. A bigger post-nadir fall in TCR diversity correlated inversely with survival time in deceased patients. Photon-treated patients lost naive T cells and TCR diversity; proton-treated stayed stable. Better survival with proton therapy was suggested as possible, not demonstrated.

Concerning this clone itself: The antigen remains unidentified.

V usage is TRBV29-1 and J usage is TRBJ2-7; D remains ambiguous. The sample here was peripheral blood, taken from a patient treated with photon-based radiotherapy. This TCR was recovered from a man between 45 and 60 years old with gastric cancer. This chain's CDR3 is CSVGQVSSYEQYF. The CDR3 nucleotides are TGCAGCGTTGGCCAGGTGAGCTCCTACGAGCAGTACTTC.